Each of the 23 T cell receptor beta chains below was sequenced from the same sample in a study of shared clonotypes between healthy human individuals. Assay: immunoSEQ multiplex PCR; the TCRdb copy retains only in-frame clones and omits some. The table has 550,000 to 700,000 clones, around 73% seen once. Sequenced: memory CD4+ T cells sorted from blood. The subset was: CD45RA-negative fraction. The receptors shown here come from a woman aged 30 to 39 in good health.

The chain carries TRBV5-1 and TRBJ2-3; TRBD1 agrees at 8 bases. Losses at the gene ends were 0 bases for V and 6 bases for J; bases not matched to a gene: 6. The germline V gene encodes CDR1 SGHRS and CDR2 YFSETQ. The CDR3 contains 15 residues. The CDR3 DNA sequence: TGCGCCAGCAGCTTGGCCCTGGACAGGGCGGATACGCAGTATTTT. Translated: CASSLALDRADTQYF.

There are a few counts of this clone. The chain has TRBV2 and TRBJ1-2; maybe TRBD1 (5 bases). The germline V gene encodes CDR1 SNHLY and CDR2 FYNNEI. The CDR3 has 14 amino acids. V lost 4 bases and J lost 3, with 12 bases in between. CDR3 loop: CASSGQGGYYGYTF. CDR3 DNA: TGTGCCAGCAGTGGCCAGGGTGGGTACTATGGCTACACCTTC.

The chain links TRBV29-1 to TRBJ1-1; D is perhaps TRBD1 (5 bases). This CDR3 region has 12 residues. V lost 6 bases, J lost 1 base, and 9 bases lay in between. Germline V gene sequence: CDR1 SQVTM, CDR2 ANQGSEA. In DNA form, the CDR3 reads TGCAGCGTAGGACATTCGAACACTGAAGCTTTCTTT. Translated: CSVGHSNTEAFF.

The chain combines TRBV6-5 with TRBJ1-2; D may be TRBD1 (5 bases). The CDR3 has 12 residues. The ends were cut back, 4 bases at V and 8 bases at J, with 11 bases in the middle. Per germline, CDR1 MNHEY and CDR2 SVGAGI. The chain's CDR3 is CASSLRGGGYTF. The CDR3 bases are TGTGCCAGCAGTTTAAGGGGCGGCGGCTACACCTTC.

The rearrangement links TRBV28 to TRBJ2-7, with 11 bases matching TRBD2. Germline V lookup: CDR1 MDHEN, CDR2 SYDVKM. V lost 4 bases to trimming and J lost 12 bases; unmatched junction nucleotides: 8. There are 13 residues in the CDR3. CDR3 amino acids: CASSSLAGGPRYF. DNA for the CDR3: TGTGCCAGCAGTTCTCTAGCGGGGGGCCCTCGGTACTTC.

This clone was counted only a few times. The V gene is TRBV11-1, the J gene TRBJ2-7; D uncertain. Per the germline V gene, CDR1 is SGHAT and CDR2 is FQDESV (reference sequence). Trimming took 2 bases from V and 2 from J, leaving 10 bases between them. This CDR3 spans 14 amino acids. CDR3 protein: CASSLRVSPYEQYF. CDR3 nucleotides: TGTGCCAGCAGCTTACGGGTGTCCCCCTACGAGCAGTACTTC.

The gene calls are TRBV2 and TRBJ2-1, with a weak D call TRBD1 (5 bases). The CDR3 loop spans 13 amino acids. Trimming shortened V by 7 bases and J by 4 bases, and 11 bases separated the two germline ends. Per the germline V gene, CDR1 is SNHLY and CDR2 is FYNNEI. This CDR3 reads CASIQGEYNEQFF. The DNA of the CDR3 is TGTGCCAGCATTCAGGGCGAATACAATGAGCAGTTCTTC. Full variable domain (remainder filled in from reference TRBV2 and TRBJ2-1): EPEVTQTPSHQVTQMGQEVILRCVPISNHLYFYWYRQILGQKVEFLVSFYNNEISEKSEIFDDQFSVERPDGSNFTLKIRSTKLEDSAMYFCASIQGEYNEQFFGPGTRLTVL.

This clone appeared many times. This chain uses TRBV27 with TRBJ1-2, with 8 bases aligning to TRBD1. Germline-derived CDR1 and CDR2 are MNHEY and SMNVEV (reference sequence). The CDR3 extends over 14 amino acids. The V segment lost 8 bases and the J segment 7 bases; nucleotides outside the gene matches: 12. The CDR3 here is CASSAETGASGYTF. The CDR3 DNA is TGTGCCAGCTCTGCCGAGACAGGGGCGTCTGGCTACACCTTC.

Points on this clone: One end of the junction varies from germline; a read error may be responsible. The chain couples TRBV10-3 to TRBJ2-7; no clear D. This CDR3 region has 13 residues. The germline CDR1 and CDR2 sequences are ENHRY and SYGVKD. CDR3 sequence: CALRTDDSYEQYF. CDR3 nucleotides: TGTGCCCTCAGGACCGATGACTCCTACGAGCAGTACTTC.

The chain links TRBV7-2 to TRBJ2-1, with a possible D match to TRBD1 (6 bases). Trimming pared 4 bases from V and 6 bases from J, leaving 19 bases between. The germline CDR1 and CDR2 sequences are SGHTA and FQGNSA. The length of the CDR3 is 16 residues. CDR3 in amino acids: CASSYRRTGSRNEQFF. The DNA of the CDR3 is TGTGCCAGCAGCTATCGCCGTACAGGGTCTCGCAATGAGCAGTTCTTC. Complete variable domain (other parts from reference TRBV7-2 and TRBJ2-1): GAGVSQSPSNKVTEKGKDVELRCDPISGHTALYWYRQSLGQGLEFLIYFQGNSAPDKSGLPSDRFSAERTGGSVSTLTIQRTQQEDSAVYLCASSYRRTGSRNEQFFGPGTRLTVL.

The sample holds many counts of this clone. The chain links TRBV11-2 to TRBJ2-7, with 8 bases identical to TRBD1. This CDR3 is 15 amino acids long. From germline, CDR1 is SGHAT and CDR2 FQNNGV. With V trimmed by 5 bases and J by 5 bases, 11 bases remained unmatched. CDR3 DNA: TGTGCCAGCAGCCAGCGACAGGGGCCGATGAACGAGCAGTACTTC. Its translation: CASSQRQGPMNEQYF.

The chain is built from TRBV11-2 and TRBJ2-7; the D gene could be TRBD1 or TRBD2 (6 bases each). Germline CDR1 and CDR2: SGHAT and FQNNGV. The V end lost 2 bases, the J end lost 0 bases, and 14 bases lay between the germline ends. CDR3 size: 16 residues. The CDR3 region has the DNA TGTGCCAGCAGCTTATGGGGGGCCCCAGACTCCTACGAGCAGTACTTC. It codes for CASSLWGAPDSYEQYF.

The V call is TRBV6-1, the J call TRBJ1-2; no clear D. V shed 0 bases and J shed 7 bases, with 6 bases lying between them. CDR1 MNHNS and CDR2 SASEGT come from the germline V gene. The CDR3 is 12 residues long. The CDR3 nucleotides read TGTGCCAGCAGTGAAGCGTATCGTGGCTACACCTTC. Residues: CASSEAYRGYTF.

The gene calls are TRBV9 and TRBJ1-1, with D maybe TRBD1 (6 bases). Looked up from germline, CDR1 is SGDLS and CDR2 is YYNGEE. CDR3 length: 14 amino acids. The V and J ends lost 4 bases and 13 bases respectively, with 23 bases between them. Here the CDR3 DNA reads TGTGCCAGCAGCCCATTGGACAGCTCGAGAAGTTTTTTCTTT. It specifies CASSPLDSSRSFFF.

On this clone itself: This may be a read error, as it is one base from a much larger clone. The chain recombines TRBV2 with TRBJ2-7; perhaps TRBD1 as D (6 bases). Germline V gene lookup returns CDR1 SNHLY and CDR2 FYNNEI. There are 14 residues in the CDR3. Between the trimmed V and J ends, which lost 6 bases and 0 bases, there was a span of 12 bases. CDR3: CASREQGSSYEQYF. In nucleotides, the CDR3 is TGTGCCAGCAGGGAACAGGGAAGCTCCTACGAGCAGTACTTC.

The chain links TRBV9 to TRBJ1-2; D not resolved. The V gene's germline CDR1 is SGDLS and CDR2 YYNGEE. V gave up 5 bases and J gave up 3 bases, with 11 bases separating them. The CDR3 has 13 residues. CDR3 in amino acids: CASSYRLDYGYTF. For the CDR3, the DNA is TGTGCCAGCAGTTACCGCCTGGACTATGGCTACACCTTC.

This chain connects TRBV29-1 to TRBJ1-1; D perhaps matches TRBD1 (6 bases). The CDR3 runs to 15 residues. V lost 4 bases, J lost 1 base, and 16 bases lay in between. The germline gives CDR1 SQVTM, CDR2 ANQGSEA. The chain's CDR3 is CSVGGTTGANTEAFF. The CDR3 DNA sequence: TGCAGCGTTGGGGGGACAACTGGGGCGAACACTGAAGCTTTCTTT. The full variable domain, with the rest looked up from reference TRBV29-1 and TRBJ1-1, is SAVISQKPSRDICQRGTSLTIQCQVDSQVTMMFWYRQQPGQSLTLIATANQGSEATYESGFVIDKFPISRPNLTFSTLTVSNMSPEDSSIYLCSVGGTTGANTEAFFGQGTRLTVV.

This chain links TRBV7-9 with TRBJ2-1, with unresolved D. V gave up 4 bases and J gave up 8 bases, with 15 bases separating them. Germline CDR1 and CDR2: SEHNR and FQNEAQ (reference sequence). This CDR3 comprises 14 residues. The CDR3 sequence: CASSSGRAFDEQFF. The CDR3 coding sequence is TGTGCCAGCAGCTCTGGACGAGCTTTCGATGAGCAGTTCTTC.

Note on this clone: This clone may be a read error of a much larger clone one base away. The sample has other DNA sequences that encode this CDR3 too. The rearrangement joins TRBV19 to TRBJ1-2; 7 positions agree with TRBD1. Per germline, CDR1 LNHDA and CDR2 SQIVND (reference sequence). The CDR3 runs to 15 residues. CDR3 sequence: CASSIWTGESYGYTF. The CDR3, as DNA: TGTGCCAGTAGTATATGGACAGGCGAGAGCTATGGCTATACCTTC.

This chain connects TRBV25-1 to TRBJ2-2; D tentatively fits TRBD1 or TRBD2 (5 bases each). The CDR3 consists of 17 residues. V was trimmed by 10 bases and J by 1 base, leaving 22 bases between them. Germline CDR1 MGHDK, CDR2 SYGVNS. For the CDR3, the DNA is TGTGCCACCGGCCCCCGGACCGGGGCTGAGAACACCGGGGAGCTGTTTTTT. Translated: CATGPRTGAENTGELFF.

The chain links TRBV5-1 to TRBJ1-2; 7 bases fit TRBD1. The CDR3 totals 14 residues. J lost 8 bases, V lost 4 bases, and 11 bases had no gene match. Germline CDR1 and CDR2: SGHRS and YFSETQ. The CDR3 is CASSPGTVNGGYTF. The CDR3 DNA follows: TGCGCCAGCAGCCCCGGGACAGTAAATGGGGGCTACACCTTC.

The chain is built from TRBV2 and TRBJ1-5; TRBD1 matches 11 bases. CDR1 SNHLY and CDR2 FYNNEI come from the germline V gene. V lost 7 bases and J lost 4; bases outside the gene matches: 6. The CDR3 is 15 residues long. The CDR3 DNA sequence: TGTGCCAGCAATCCGGACAGGGGGCAGAATCAGCCCCAGCATTTT. This gives the protein CASNPDRGQNQPQHF. The whole variable domain, remainder taken from reference TRBV2 and TRBJ1-5, is EPEVTQTPSHQVTQMGQEVILRCVPISNHLYFYWYRQILGQKVEFLVSFYNNEISEKSEIFDDQFSVERPDGSNFTLKIRSTKLEDSAMYFCASNPDRGQNQPQHFGDGTRLSIL.

This clone showed up just a few times. This sequence joins TRBV5-6 and TRBJ1-2; D gene ambiguous. Germline loops: CDR1 SGHDT, CDR2 YYEEEE. V lost 0 bases, J lost 4 bases, and 4 bases lay in between. There are 12 residues in the CDR3. This CDR3 is CASSLESYGYTF. CDR3 in DNA: TGTGCCAGCAGCTTGGAAAGCTATGGCTACACCTTC.